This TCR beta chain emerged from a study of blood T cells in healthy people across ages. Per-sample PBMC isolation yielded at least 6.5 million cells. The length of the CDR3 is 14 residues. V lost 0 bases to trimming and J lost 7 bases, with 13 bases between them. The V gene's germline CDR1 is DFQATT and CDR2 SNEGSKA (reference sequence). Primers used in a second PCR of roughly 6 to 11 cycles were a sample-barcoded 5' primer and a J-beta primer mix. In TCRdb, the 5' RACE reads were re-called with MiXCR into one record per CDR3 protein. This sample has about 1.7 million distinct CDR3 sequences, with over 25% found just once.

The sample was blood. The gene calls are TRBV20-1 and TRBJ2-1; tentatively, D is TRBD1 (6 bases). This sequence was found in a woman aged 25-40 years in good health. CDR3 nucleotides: TGCAGTGCTAGAGACACAGGGCTGGGAAATGAGCAGTTCTTC. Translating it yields CSARDTGLGNEQFF.